Listed below are T cell receptor beta chains from one sample, sequenced in a study of response to subunit inactivated influenza vaccine. TCRdb passed the RT-PCR reads through MiXCR, listing each CDR3 protein once. The profile shows 630,000 or so distinct CDR3 sequences, 15% to 17% of them singletons. The sequenced sample was PBMCs from blood, obtained roughly 12 days after vaccination. The receptors shown here come from a man between 45 and 60 years old who received an inactivated influenza vaccine. Both conserved end residues are part of each CDR3. D genes are given only for firm matches. Part of the rows lack a size; the others show once, few, many or a class for expanded clones.

TRBJ1-2	-	-	TRBV6-4	CASSAGRANYGYTF	TGTGCCAGCAGCGCTGGCAGGGCGAACTATGGCTACACCTTC
TRBJ2-7	-	-	TRBV7-8	CASSLNRVSHEQYF	TGTGCCAGCAGCTTAAATAGAGTTAGCCACGAGCAGTACTTC
TRBJ2-2	TRBD1	-	TRBV6-4	CASSRNPGQGDTGELFF	TGTGCCAGCAGTCGGAATCCGGGACAGGGGGACACCGGGGAGCTGTTTTTT
TRBJ1-5	-	few	TRBV7-2	CASSYAANQPQHF	TGTGCCAGCAGCTACGCCGCCAATCAGCCCCAGCATTTT
TRBJ1-1	-	-	TRBV19	CASKSTGMNTEAFF	TGTGCCAGTAAATCCACGGGAATGAACACTGAAGCTTTCTTT
TRBJ1-2	-	few	TRBV4-2	CASSHEPTGRDYGYTF	TGTGCCAGCAGCCACGAACCCACAGGGAGGGACTATGGCTACACCTTC
TRBJ2-7	-	few	TRBV5-1	CASSLEGTVEQYF	TGCGCCAGCAGCTTAGAGGGTACCGTCGAGCAGTACTTC
TRBJ1-2	-	few	TRBV12-3/TRBV12-4	CASRIGGDYGYTF	TGTGCCAGCAGAATCGGGGGTGACTATGGCTACACCTTC
TRBJ2-3	-	-	TRBV4-3	CASSQVSTATDTQYF	TGCGCCAGCAGCCAAGTATCTACAGCCACAGATACGCAGTATTTT
TRBJ1-4	TRBD1	few	TRBV6-5	CASSYQLQGVREKLFF	TGTGCCAGCAGTTACCAGTTACAGGGGGTTCGTGAAAAACTGTTTTTT
TRBJ2-5	-	-	TRBV12-3/TRBV12-4	CASRPSGQRETQYF	TGTGCCAGCAGACCATCTGGACAAAGGGAGACCCAGTACTTC
TRBJ2-2	TRBD2	few	TRBV3-1	CASSQRFTSVSTGELFF	TGTGCCAGCAGCCAACGTTTTACTAGCGTGAGCACCGGGGAGCTGTTTTTT
TRBJ2-1	-	few	TRBV5-6	CASSLAGAINEQFF	TGTGCCAGCAGCTTGGCCGGGGCGATCAATGAGCAGTTCTTC
TRBJ2-5	-	-	TRBV20-1	CSALSTIQETQYF	TGCAGTGCTTTGTCCACTATTCAAGAGACCCAGTACTTC
TRBJ2-7	-	few	TRBV6-5	CASSYRPDDYEQYF	TGTGCCAGCAGTTACCGTCCAGACGACTACGAGCAGTACTTC
TRBJ2-1	-	many	TRBV6-1	CASRLQVYNEQFF	TGTGCCAGCAGACTACAGGTATACAATGAGCAGTTCTTC
TRBJ1-1	-	once	TRBV11-2	CASSTRAGTYTEAFF	TGTGCCAGCAGTACCCGGGCAGGTACTTACACTGAAGCTTTCTTT
TRBJ2-3	-	-	TRBV29-1	CSVAGWSTDTQYF	TGCAGCGTCGCCGGCTGGTCAACAGATACGCAGTATTTT
TRBJ2-7	-	-	TRBV21-1	CASSKGLAGENEQYF	TGTGCCAGCAGCAAAGGCCTAGCGGGAGAAAACGAGCAGTACTTC
TRBJ2-7	TRBD2	-	TRBV5-1	CASSAAGWTSSYEQYF	TGCGCCAGCAGCGCGGCGGGGTGGACTAGCTCCTACGAGCAGTACTTC
TRBJ2-1	-	-	TRBV20-1	CSALGVGSGLDNEQFF	TGCAGTGCTTTAGGGGTCGGTAGCGGACTTGACAATGAGCAGTTCTTC
TRBJ2-1	TRBD2	few	TRBV12-3/TRBV12-4	CASSPGLAGGDYNEQFF	TGTGCCAGCAGTCCTGGACTAGCGGGGGGCGACTACAATGAGCAGTTCTTC
TRBJ2-1	TRBD2	-	TRBV20-1	CSARMAGGPYNEQFF	TGCAGTGCTAGAATGGCGGGAGGGCCTTACAATGAGCAGTTCTTC
TRBJ2-7	-	many	TRBV28	CASSLTDEQYF	TGTGCCAGCAGTTTGACCGACGAGCAGTACTTC
TRBJ1-3	TRBD1	-	TRBV28	CASSSQVLGGQARSSGNTIYF	TGTGCCAGCAGTTCCCAAGTTCTCGGGGGACAGGCGCGTTCTTCTGGAAACACCATATATTTT
TRBJ1-5	-	-	TRBV7-8	CASSLGRLGPGTQPQHF	TGTGCCAGCAGCTTAGGGAGGTTGGGGCCGGGTACTCAGCCCCAGCATTTT
TRBJ2-5	-	-	TRBV18	CASSPPWGQETQYF	TGTGCCAGCTCACCACCCTGGGGTCAAGAGACCCAGTACTTC
TRBJ2-1	TRBD2	many	TRBV12-3/TRBV12-4	CASSMTSGRQLEEQFF	TGTGCCAGCAGTATGACTAGCGGGAGGCAGCTTGAGGAGCAGTTCTTC
TRBJ2-3	-	few	TRBV7-9	CASSRDTFYTDTQYF	TGTGCCAGCAGCCGGGACACCTTCTACACAGATACGCAGTATTTT
TRBJ2-1	TRBD2	many	TRBV20-1	CSALPSGGINEQFF	TGCAGTGCTCTACCTAGCGGGGGTATCAATGAGCAGTTCTTC
TRBJ2-5	TRBD2	-	TRBV7-9	CASSPRSGGETQYF	TGTGCCAGCAGCCCAAGATCGGGGGGAGAGACCCAGTACTTC
TRBJ2-1	TRBD2	few	TRBV20-1	CSASRTSGRNEQFF	TGCAGTGCTAGTCGGACTAGCGGGAGGAATGAGCAGTTCTTC